This TCR beta chain derives from a study of T cells in Graves' hyperthyroidism and ophthalmopathy. Pregnant or lactating patients were excluded, as were those with uncontrolled infection or other autoimmune disease. V was pared by 6 bases and J by 2 bases, with 6 bases of the junction left unmatched. Germline-derived CDR1 and CDR2 are MNHEY and SMNVEV (reference sequence). The CDR3 totals 14 residues. This clonotype was counted at least ten times. It was RNA transcripts that yielded the amplified TCR beta CDR3 regions. First-round RT-PCR with HTBI primers amplified the TCR CDR3 region. One entry per CDR3 protein results from TCRdb running MiXCR on the multiplex PCR reads. The data show under 350,000 distinct CDR3 sequences, around 13% seen once.

V and J are TRBV27 and TRBJ1-2; 7 bases agree with TRBD1. The sample taken for sequencing was blood. The sequence came from a middle-aged woman with Graves' hyperthyroidism. The CDR3, as DNA: TGTGCCAGCAGGCGCGCAGGGGGGAACTATGGCTACACCTTC. This sequence encodes CASRRAGGNYGYTF.